This T cell receptor beta chain was retrieved from a study of blood T cell repertoires in COVID-19. Study in general: Samples representing acute and convalescent COVID-19 were sourced from the United States, Italy and Spain.

In the study's own analysis: By means of reference gene primer amplification, nucleated cell counts were estimated. Clones were sequenced by immunoSEQ multiplex PCR, and TCRdb holds only the in-frame ones, with some missing. V and J calls and clone size come straight from that table; D and trimming were deduced from the DNA. The sample shows about 300,000 clones, approximately 90% of them seen only once. The study recruited people aged roughly 18 to 89 years across more than 20 US areas. The specimen sequenced was PBMCs or T cells enriched from blood (not recorded which). The source of this sequence is a woman in her 30s who had recovered from COVID-19.

The CDR3 sequence is CASSGENTEAFF. The CDR3 nucleotides read TGTGCCAGCAGCGGAGAGAACACTGAAGCTTTCTTT. The chain joins TRBV9 to TRBJ1-1; no firm D call. CDR3 length: 12 residues. Deletions cut 3 bases from V and 1 base from J, with 4 bases between. Per the germline V gene, CDR1 is SGDLS and CDR2 is YYNGEE.